Presented here are 13 T cell receptor beta chains from one specimen sequenced in a study of blood T cell repertoires in COVID-19. Some clones are missing from TCRdb's copy, which holds only in-frame ones; the method was immunoSEQ multiplex PCR. The sample contains 200,000 or so clones, more than 75% of which appear only once. The source material was peripheral blood. These receptors originate from a person aged 70 to 85 with COVID-19, enrolled during active disease.

The V and J genes are TRBV2 and TRBJ2-1; the D gene is possibly TRBD2 (5 bases). This CDR3 spans 13 amino acids. The germline V gene has CDR1 SNHLY and CDR2 FYNNEI. With 4 bases removed from V and 4 bases from J, the gap between germline ends came to 8 bases. The CDR3 sequence is CASSGTLYNEQFF. CDR3 DNA sequence: TGTGCCAGCAGTGGGACTTTGTACAATGAGCAGTTCTTC.

This rearrangement joins TRBV6-5 to TRBJ1-2; D perhaps matches TRBD1 (5 bases). The CDR3 has 14 residues. V was trimmed by 4 bases and J by 7 bases, leaving 16 bases between them. CDR1 and CDR2 from the germline V gene are MNHEY and SVGAGI. CDR3 bases: TGTGCCAGCAGTTCTATCGTCAGGGCCATTGGCTACACCTTC. Protein: CASSSIVRAIGYTF.

The chain couples TRBV28 to TRBJ1-1; D might be TRBD1 (6 bases). Looked up from germline, CDR1 is MDHEN and CDR2 is SYDVKM. Trimming cost V 1 base and J 4 bases, with 13 bases left between them. The CDR3 spans 15 residues. The CDR3 DNA sequence: TGTGCCAGCAGTTTATTGGGGGGGCTGGGCACTGAAGCTTTCTTT. Translating gives CASSLLGGLGTEAFF.

V and J are TRBV27 and TRBJ2-7; 7 positions agree with TRBD1. Trimming cost V 6 bases and J 1 base; bases outside gene matches: 6. The CDR3 covers 14 residues. Germline loops: CDR1 MNHEY, CDR2 SMNVEV (reference sequence). CDR3 region: CASRQTGVSYEQYF. As DNA, the CDR3 is TGTGCCAGCAGGCAAACAGGGGTTTCCTACGAGCAGTACTTC.

V usage is TRBV5-1 and J usage is TRBJ2-5; 8 nucleotides align to TRBD1. Per germline, CDR1 SGHRS and CDR2 YFSETQ. The CDR3 contains 14 residues. After removal of 5 bases from V and 1 base from J, the junction contained 4 bases not matched to a gene. The CDR3 spells CASSQQGAQETQYF. DNA for the CDR3: TGCGCCAGCAGTCAGCAGGGGGCCCAAGAGACCCAGTACTTC.

This chain connects TRBV21-1 to TRBJ2-3; whether TRBD2, the table's D call, matches the DNA was not checked. TRBV21-1 is marked as a pseudogene. CDR3 length: 13 amino acids. The chain's CDR3 is CAGAVFSTDTQYF. The CDR3 DNA is TGTGCCGGAGCAGTATTTAGCACAGATACGCAGTATTTT.

The chain is built from TRBV18 and TRBJ1-6; D remains ambiguous. Germline CDR1 KGHSH, CDR2 LQKENI. V was pared by 2 bases and J by 8 bases, with 7 bases between. This CDR3 contains 13 residues. As DNA, the CDR3 is TGTGCCAGCTCACCAAGGGAGGATTCACCCCTCCACTTT. This gives the protein CASSPREDSPLHF.

The CDR3 sequence is CSGRTSGSADTQYF. The CDR3 region has the DNA TGCAGCGGTCGGACTAGCGGGAGCGCAGATACGCAGTATTTT. The rearrangement links TRBV29-1 to TRBJ2-3; 13 bases map to TRBD2. The ends lost 7 bases at V and 4 bases at J; junction bases unmatched: 5. This CDR3 is built from 14 residues. CDR1 is SQVTM and CDR2 is ANQGSEA in the germline V gene.

The chain joins TRBV7-9 to TRBJ2-2; D gene uncertain. The germline gives CDR1 SEHNR, CDR2 FQNEAQ (reference sequence). The V and J ends lost 5 bases and 7 bases respectively, with 17 bases between them. CDR3 length equals 15 residues. In DNA, the CDR3 is TGTGCCAGCAGCCCCGTAGTAGCCGGGTTCGGGGAGCTGTTTTTT. It codes for CASSPVVAGFGELFF. The whole variable domain, filled in from reference TRBV7-9 and TRBJ2-2, reads DTGVSQNPRHKITKRGQNVTFRCDPISEHNRLYWYRQTLGQGPEFLTYFQNEAQLEKSRLLSDRFSAERPKGSFSTLEIQRTEQGDSAMYLCASSPVVAGFGELFFGEGSRLTVL.

The chain employs TRBV3-1 (or the pseudogene TRBV3-2) and TRBJ1-1, with TRBD1 matching 8 bases. The CDR3 runs to 13 residues. V shed 1 base and J 8 bases; nucleotides not matched to a gene: 3. CDR1 is LGHDT, CDR2 YNNKEL, per germline (reference sequence). DNA for the CDR3: TGTGCCAGCAGCCAAGGAAGGGACAGGGAAGCTTTCTTT. It specifies CASSQGRDREAFF.

The CDR3 coding sequence is TGTGCCAGCAGCGCCGACGGACACGGCAATCAGCCCCAGCATTTT. Amino acid sequence: CASSADGHGNQPQHF. The J gene is TRBJ1-5, the V gene TRBV7-2; possibly TRBD1 for D (5 bases). V was shortened by 5 bases and J by 2 bases, with 13 bases between the two germline ends. CDR1 is SGHTA and CDR2 is FQGNSA in the germline V gene. This CDR3 comprises 15 residues.

The rearrangement joins TRBV18 to TRBJ2-7, with D possibly matching TRBD2 (5 bases). The CDR3 totals 15 residues. Trimming pared 5 bases from V and 3 bases from J, leaving 17 bases between. CDR1 and CDR2 (germline): KGHSH, LQKENI. This CDR3 reads CASSSPVGKLYEQYF. In DNA, the CDR3 is TGTGCCAGCTCATCGCCAGTCGGGAAACTCTACGAGCAGTACTTC.

The chain uses TRBV11-3 and TRBJ1-3; 8 nucleotides match TRBD1. The CDR3 loop spans 17 amino acids. Looked up from germline, CDR1 is SGHNT and CDR2 is YENEEA. V shed 5 bases and J 7 bases; nucleotides not matched to a gene: 16. CDR3 sequence (DNA): TGTGCCAGCAGCGCCGGGACAGGCGGTGGTGTGGGGAACACCATATATTTT. Residues: CASSAGTGGGVGNTIYF.